What follows is one T cell receptor beta chain and its context. V gave up 8 bases and J gave up 2 bases, with 10 bases separating them. CDR3 size: 12 residues. Germline-derived CDR1 and CDR2 are LNHDA and SQIVND (reference sequence). Profiling relied on immunoSEQ multiplex PCR, and the TCRdb table lists in-frame clones only, not all of them. The sample holds about 500,000 clones, roughly 89% seen once. These data belong to a study of blood T cell repertoires in COVID-19. This clonotype was sampled from a woman between 50 and 59 years old with COVID-19, enrolled during active disease. Sequenced sample: peripheral blood. The gene calls are TRBV19 and TRBJ2-7; maybe TRBD1 (6 bases). The CDR3 protein is CASRDTAYEQYF. CDR3 coding DNA: TGTGCCAGTCGGGACACCGCCTACGAGCAGTACTTC.